Below are 8 T cell receptor beta chains sequenced from a single sample in a study of T cell repertoires in cytomegalovirus infection (dated by TCRdb to the late 2010s). Instrument on record: Illumina HiSeq 1500. TCRdb ran its own pipeline on the public reads, namely fastp trimming at Q25 and MiXCR clone calling, and kept in-frame beta chains. Every CDR3 protein is listed once, alongside the most common genes and DNA of its rows. Present in this sample are roughly 250,000 distinct CDR3 sequences, approximately 22% of which were seen just once. The ten top clones hold 18% of the sample. The sequencing sample was made of CD8+ T cells from PBMCs. The receptors come from a human donor in good health (CMV status not recorded). Some clones in this sample may be carry-over from other donors' samples.

This clonotype has a handful of counts. The chain recombines TRBV2 with TRBJ2-1, with D possibly TRBD1 on 6 matching bases. Germline V gene data show CDR1 as SNHLY and CDR2 as FYNNEI. The V end lost 4 bases, the J end lost 7 bases, and 14 bases lay between the germline ends. The CDR3 loop spans 14 amino acids. CDR3 sequence reads: CASSVGTGSNEQFF. CDR3 coding DNA: TGTGCCAGCAGTGTAGGTACAGGGTCAAATGAGCAGTTCTTC.

A few counts support this clonotype. The chain is built from TRBV9 and TRBJ1-1; D is unclear. Germline V gene data show CDR1 as SGDLS and CDR2 as YYNGEE. The CDR3 runs 14 residues. Trimming removed 0 bases from V and 1 base from J, with 7 bases in between. CDR3 in DNA: TGTGCCAGCAGCGTAGACCCAGAGAACACTGAAGCTTTCTTT. Amino acid sequence: CASSVDPENTEAFF.

The rearrangement uses TRBV4-2 and TRBJ2-2; D might be TRBD1 (7 bases). V was pared by 1 base and J by 6 bases, with 15 bases between. In germline, CDR1 is LGHNA, CDR2 YNFKEQ. This CDR3 contains 16 residues. The CDR3: CASSQGRGPRAGELFF. CDR3 DNA: TGTGCCAGCAGCCAAGGGAGGGGGCCAAGGGCCGGGGAGCTGTTTTTT.

This clonotype was detected only a few times. This sequence joins TRBV7-9 and TRBJ1-1; a weak D match, TRBD1 (6 bases). The CDR3 loop spans 13 amino acids. The germline gives CDR1 SEHNR, CDR2 FQNEAQ (reference sequence). V shed 5 bases and J shed 11 bases, with 18 bases lying between them. CDR3 amino acids: CASSGQQGLDAFF. DNA for the CDR3: TGTGCCAGCAGCGGTCAACAGGGATTGGATGCTTTCTTT.

The chain uses TRBV19 and TRBJ2-2; TRBD1 matches 11 bases. J gave up 8 bases and V 6 bases, and 8 bases lay outside the gene matches. Germline V CDR1 and CDR2: LNHDA, SQIVND (reference sequence). The CDR3 is 15 residues long. In nucleotides, the CDR3 is TGTGCCAGTAGCCTCGGACAGGGGGCAGATGGGGAGCTGTTTTTT. Translating it yields CASSLGQGADGELFF.

This clonotype has ten or more counts. CDR3 amino acids: CASASGAGTEAFF. As DNA, the CDR3 is TGTGCCAGCGCGTCAGGGGCCGGCACTGAAGCTTTCTTT. The chain combines TRBV11-3 with TRBJ1-1; TRBD1 might be the D (6 bases). This CDR3 region has 13 residues. In germline, CDR1 is SGHNT, CDR2 YENEEA. V gave up 8 bases and J gave up 4 bases, with 14 bases separating them.

The chain is built from TRBV6-1 and TRBJ1-1, with 7 bases fitting TRBD1. The CDR3 covers 15 residues. The germline V gene has CDR1 MNHNS and CDR2 SASEGT. Germline trimming cut 3 bases from V and 1 base from J; bases unmatched to any gene: 5. The CDR3 DNA sequence: TGTGCCAGCAGTGACCGGGACAGCCAGAACACTGAAGCTTTCTTT. Amino acids: CASSDRDSQNTEAFF.

This clonotype was detected a few times. V and J are TRBV28 and TRBJ1-2, with D perhaps TRBD1 (5 bases). Germline assignment: CDR1 MDHEN and CDR2 SYDVKM. The length of the CDR3 is 13 residues. V shed 7 bases and J shed 2 bases, with 11 bases lying between them. The CDR3 here is CASTGAGNYGYTF. As DNA, the CDR3 is TGTGCCAGCACCGGCGCAGGGAACTATGGCTACACCTTC.